Below, one T cell receptor beta chain is given with its context. Its antigen is undetermined. The data are from a study of human T cells and chemical hapten exposure. Study at large: Minor volume differences among pooled libraries chiefly drove per-sample TCR yield variation.

The study used a library that attached unique molecular identifiers to individual cDNA molecules. TCRdb re-called the 5' RACE reads through MiXCR, storing one row per CDR3 protein. The sample lists some 150,000 distinct CDR3 sequences, over 3.5% occurring once. Study findings and constraints: Among TCRs, those above 1 in 1000 frequency were unaffected by DPC sensitization.

Whole blood that had not been fractionated was the source of extracted total RNA. Germline values: CDR1 SGHTA, CDR2 FQGNSA. There are 18 residues in the CDR3. Trimming removed 2 bases from V and 1 base from J; junction bases left unmatched: 8. This TCR came from a female donor in good health. The chain carries TRBV7-2 and TRBJ2-6, with TRBD1 matching over 7 bases. CDR3 amino acids: CASSLTASDRSGANVLTF. CDR3 sequence (DNA): TGTGCCAGCAGCTTAACTGCCTCGGACAGGTCTGGGGCCAACGTCCTGACTTTC. Drawing the rest from reference TRBV7-2 and TRBJ2-6, the complete variable domain is GAGVSQSPSNKVTEKGKDVELRCDPISGHTALYWYRQSLGQGLEFLIYFQGNSAPDKSGLPSDRFSAERTGGSVSTLTIQRTQQEDSAVYLCASSLTASDRSGANVLTFGAGSRLTVL.